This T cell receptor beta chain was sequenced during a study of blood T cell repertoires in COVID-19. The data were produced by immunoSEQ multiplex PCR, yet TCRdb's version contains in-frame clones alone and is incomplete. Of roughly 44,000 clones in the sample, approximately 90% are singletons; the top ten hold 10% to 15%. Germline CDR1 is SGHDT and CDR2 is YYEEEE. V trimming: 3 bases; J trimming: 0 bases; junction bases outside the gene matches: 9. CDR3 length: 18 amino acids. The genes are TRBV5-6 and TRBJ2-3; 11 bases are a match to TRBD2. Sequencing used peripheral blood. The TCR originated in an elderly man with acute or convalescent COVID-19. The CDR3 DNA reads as TGTGCCAGCAGCTGGGCTAGCGGGGGGTTTTCTAGCACAGATACGCAGTATTTT. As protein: CASSWASGGFSSTDTQYF. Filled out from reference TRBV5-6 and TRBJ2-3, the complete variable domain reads DAGVTQSPTHLIKTRGQQVTLRCSPKSGHDTVSWYQQALGQGPQFIFQYYEEEERQRGNFPDRFSGHQFPNYSSELNVNALLLGDSALYLCASSWASGGFSSTDTQYFGPGTRLTVL.